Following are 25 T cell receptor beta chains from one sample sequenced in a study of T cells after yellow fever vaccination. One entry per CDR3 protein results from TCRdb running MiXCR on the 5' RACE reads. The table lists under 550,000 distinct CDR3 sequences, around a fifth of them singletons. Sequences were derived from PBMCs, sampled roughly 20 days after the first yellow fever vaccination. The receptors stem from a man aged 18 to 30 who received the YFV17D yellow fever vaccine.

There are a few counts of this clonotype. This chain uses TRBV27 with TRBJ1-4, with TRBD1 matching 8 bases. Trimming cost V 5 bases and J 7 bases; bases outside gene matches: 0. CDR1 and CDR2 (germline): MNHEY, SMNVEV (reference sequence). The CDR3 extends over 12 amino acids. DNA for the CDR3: TGTGCCAGCAGTACAGGGGGTGAAAAACTGTTTTTT. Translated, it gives CASSTGGEKLFF.

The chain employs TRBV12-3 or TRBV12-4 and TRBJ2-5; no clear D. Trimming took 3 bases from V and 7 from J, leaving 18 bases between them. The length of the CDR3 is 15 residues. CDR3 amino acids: CASSFRTARSGTQYF. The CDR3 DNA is TGTGCCAGCAGTTTCAGGACGGCCCGTTCGGGGACCCAGTACTTC.

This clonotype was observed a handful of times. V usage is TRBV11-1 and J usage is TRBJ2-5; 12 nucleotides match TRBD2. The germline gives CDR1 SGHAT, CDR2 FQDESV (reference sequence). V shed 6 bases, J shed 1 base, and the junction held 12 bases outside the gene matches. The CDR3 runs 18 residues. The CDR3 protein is CASSLPLAGGYVQETQYF. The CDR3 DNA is TGTGCCAGCAGTTTACCCCTAGCGGGGGGGTATGTCCAAGAGACCCAGTACTTC.

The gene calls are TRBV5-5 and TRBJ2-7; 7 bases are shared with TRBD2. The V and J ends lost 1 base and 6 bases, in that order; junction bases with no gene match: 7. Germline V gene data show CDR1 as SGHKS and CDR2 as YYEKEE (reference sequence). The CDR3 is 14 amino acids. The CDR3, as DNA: TGTGCCAGCAGCTTGTATGTCAGGGAGGGCGAGCAGTACTTC. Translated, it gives CASSLYVREGEQYF.

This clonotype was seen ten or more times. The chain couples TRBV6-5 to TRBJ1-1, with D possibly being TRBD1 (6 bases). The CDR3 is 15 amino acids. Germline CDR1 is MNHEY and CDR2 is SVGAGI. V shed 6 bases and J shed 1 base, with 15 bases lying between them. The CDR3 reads CASSRQASGNTEAFF. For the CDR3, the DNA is TGTGCCAGCAGCCGACAGGCGTCGGGGAACACTGAAGCTTTCTTT.

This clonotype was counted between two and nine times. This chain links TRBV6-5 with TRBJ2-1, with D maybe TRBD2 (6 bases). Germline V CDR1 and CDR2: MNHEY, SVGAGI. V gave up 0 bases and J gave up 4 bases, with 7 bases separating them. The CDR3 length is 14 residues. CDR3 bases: TGTGCCAGCAGTTACTCGCGGGGATACAATGAGCAGTTCTTC. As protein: CASSYSRGYNEQFF.

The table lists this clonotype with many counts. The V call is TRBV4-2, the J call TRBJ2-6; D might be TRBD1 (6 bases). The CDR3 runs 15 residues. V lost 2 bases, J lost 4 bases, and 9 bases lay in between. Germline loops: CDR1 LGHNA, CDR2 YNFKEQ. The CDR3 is CASSQTGPGANVLTF. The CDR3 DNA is TGTGCCAGCAGCCAAACAGGGCCCGGGGCCAACGTCCTGACTTTC.

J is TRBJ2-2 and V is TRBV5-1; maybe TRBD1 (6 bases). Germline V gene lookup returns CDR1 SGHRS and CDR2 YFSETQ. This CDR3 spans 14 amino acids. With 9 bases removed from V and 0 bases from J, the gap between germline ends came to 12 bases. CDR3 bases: TGCGCCACCCAGACAGGCGCGAACACCGGGGAGCTGTTTTTT. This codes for CATQTGANTGELFF. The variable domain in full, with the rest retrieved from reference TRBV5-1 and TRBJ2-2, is KAGVTQTPRYLIKTRGQQVTLSCSPISGHRSVSWYQQTPGQGLQFLFEYFSETQRNKGNFPGRFSGRQFSNSRSEMNVSTLELGDSALYLCATQTGANTGELFFGEGSRLTVL.

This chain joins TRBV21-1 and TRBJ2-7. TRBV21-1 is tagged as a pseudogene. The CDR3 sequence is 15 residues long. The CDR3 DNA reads TGTGCCAGCAGCCTACGGACAGGAAGCTCCTACGAGCAGTACGTC. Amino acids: CASSLRTGSSYEQYV.

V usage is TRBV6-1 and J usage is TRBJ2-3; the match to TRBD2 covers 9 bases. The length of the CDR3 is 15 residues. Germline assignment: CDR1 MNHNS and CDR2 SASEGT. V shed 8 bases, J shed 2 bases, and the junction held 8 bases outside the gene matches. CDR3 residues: CASRTLAGYTDTQYF. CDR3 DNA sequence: TGTGCCAGCCGTACGCTAGCGGGGTACACAGATACGCAGTATTTT.

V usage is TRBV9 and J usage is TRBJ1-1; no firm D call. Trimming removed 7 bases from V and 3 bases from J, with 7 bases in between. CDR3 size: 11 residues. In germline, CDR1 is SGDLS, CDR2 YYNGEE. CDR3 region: CASVRDTEAFF. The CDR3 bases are TGTGCCAGCGTGCGGGACACTGAAGCTTTCTTT.

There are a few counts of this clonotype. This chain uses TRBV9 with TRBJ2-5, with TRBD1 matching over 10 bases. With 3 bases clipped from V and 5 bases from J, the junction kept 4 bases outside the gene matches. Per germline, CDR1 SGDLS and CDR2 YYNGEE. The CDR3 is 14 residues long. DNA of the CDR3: TGTGCCAGCAGCGCGGGACAGGGGAGGGAGACCCAGTACTTC. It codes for CASSAGQGRETQYF.

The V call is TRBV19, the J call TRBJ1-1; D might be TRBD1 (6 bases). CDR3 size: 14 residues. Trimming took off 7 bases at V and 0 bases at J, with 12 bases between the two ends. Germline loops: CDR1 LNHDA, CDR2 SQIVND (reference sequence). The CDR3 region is CASNRGRLNTEAFF. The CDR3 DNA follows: TGTGCCAGTAACCGGGGGCGCCTGAACACTGAAGCTTTCTTT.

DNA for the CDR3: TGTGCCAGCAGTGCCTCCCCGGGACAGGGACGCCAGCCCCAGCATTTT. Its translation: CASSASPGQGRQPQHF. This chain uses TRBV6-1 with TRBJ1-5; 9 bases align to TRBD1. CDR1 and CDR2 (germline): MNHNS, SASEGT. The length of the CDR3 is 16 residues. V trimming: 4 bases; J trimming: 7 bases; junction bases outside the gene matches: 11.

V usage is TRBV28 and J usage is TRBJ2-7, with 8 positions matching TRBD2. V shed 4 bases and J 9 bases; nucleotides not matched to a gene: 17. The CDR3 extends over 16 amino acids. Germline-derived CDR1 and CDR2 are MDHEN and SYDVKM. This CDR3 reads CASSSGRTSGVGVQYV. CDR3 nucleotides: TGTGCCAGCAGTTCAGGGCGAACTAGCGGCGTTGGGGTGCAGTACGTC.

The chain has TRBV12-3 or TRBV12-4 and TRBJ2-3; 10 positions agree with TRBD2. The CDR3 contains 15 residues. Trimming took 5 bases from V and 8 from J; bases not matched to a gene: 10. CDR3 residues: CASSPRLAGEPTQYF. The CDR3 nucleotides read TGTGCCAGCAGTCCCCGACTAGCGGGTGAGCCTACGCAGTATTTT.

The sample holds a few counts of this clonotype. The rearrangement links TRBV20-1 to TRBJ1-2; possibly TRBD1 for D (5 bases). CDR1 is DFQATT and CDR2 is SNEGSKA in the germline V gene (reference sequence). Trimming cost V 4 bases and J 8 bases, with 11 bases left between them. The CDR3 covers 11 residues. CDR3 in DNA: TGCAGTGCTATCATCCAGGGAGGCTACACCTTC. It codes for CSAIIQGGYTF.

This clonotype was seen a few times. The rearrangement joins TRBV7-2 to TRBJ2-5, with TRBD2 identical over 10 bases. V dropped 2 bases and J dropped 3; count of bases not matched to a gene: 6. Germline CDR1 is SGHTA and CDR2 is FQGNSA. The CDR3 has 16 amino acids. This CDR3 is CASSLQRGGGEETQYF. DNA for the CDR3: TGTGCCAGCAGCTTACAGCGGGGGGGCGGGGAAGAGACCCAGTACTTC.

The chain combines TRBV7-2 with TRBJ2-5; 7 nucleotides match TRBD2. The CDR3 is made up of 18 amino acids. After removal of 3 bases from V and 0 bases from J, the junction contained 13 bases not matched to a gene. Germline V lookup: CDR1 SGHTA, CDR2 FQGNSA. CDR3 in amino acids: CASSFFLSGGEYQETQYF. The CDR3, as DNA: TGTGCCAGCAGCTTTTTTCTGTCGGGAGGAGAGTACCAAGAGACCCAGTACTTC.

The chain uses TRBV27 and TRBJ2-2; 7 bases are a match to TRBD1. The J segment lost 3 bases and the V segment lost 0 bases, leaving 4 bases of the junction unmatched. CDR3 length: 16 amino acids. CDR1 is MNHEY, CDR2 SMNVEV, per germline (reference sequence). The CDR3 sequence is CASSLSRQGDTGELFF. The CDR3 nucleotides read TGTGCCAGCAGTTTATCTCGACAGGGAGACACCGGGGAGCTGTTTTTT.

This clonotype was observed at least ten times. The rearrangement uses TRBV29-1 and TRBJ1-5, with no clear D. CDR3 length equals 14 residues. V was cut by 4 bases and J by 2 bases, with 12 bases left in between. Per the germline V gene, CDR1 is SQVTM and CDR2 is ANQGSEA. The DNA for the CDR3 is TGCAGCGTTGTCTGGCTGGACGGCAATCAGCCCCAGCATTTT. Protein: CSVVWLDGNQPQHF.

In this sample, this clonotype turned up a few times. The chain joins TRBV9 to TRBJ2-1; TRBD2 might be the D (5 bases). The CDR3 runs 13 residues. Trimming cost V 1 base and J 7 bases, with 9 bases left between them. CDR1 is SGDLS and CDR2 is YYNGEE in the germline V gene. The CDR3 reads CASSVSGGNEQFF. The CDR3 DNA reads TGTGCCAGCAGCGTAAGCGGCGGGAATGAGCAGTTCTTC.

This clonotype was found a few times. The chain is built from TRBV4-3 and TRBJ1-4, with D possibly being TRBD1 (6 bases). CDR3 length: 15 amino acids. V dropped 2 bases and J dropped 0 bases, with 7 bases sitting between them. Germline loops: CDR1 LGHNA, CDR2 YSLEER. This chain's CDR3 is CASSQRQATNEKLFF. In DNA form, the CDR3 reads TGCGCCAGCAGCCAAAGACAGGCAACTAATGAAAAACTGTTTTTT.

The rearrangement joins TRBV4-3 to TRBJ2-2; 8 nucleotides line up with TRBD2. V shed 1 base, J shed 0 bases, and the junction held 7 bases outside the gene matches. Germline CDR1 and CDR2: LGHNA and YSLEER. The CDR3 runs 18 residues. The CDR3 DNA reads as TGCGCCAGCAGCCAAGCTGTGGGGCGGGGGGCGAACACCGGGGAGCTGTTTTTT. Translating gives CASSQAVGRGANTGELFF.

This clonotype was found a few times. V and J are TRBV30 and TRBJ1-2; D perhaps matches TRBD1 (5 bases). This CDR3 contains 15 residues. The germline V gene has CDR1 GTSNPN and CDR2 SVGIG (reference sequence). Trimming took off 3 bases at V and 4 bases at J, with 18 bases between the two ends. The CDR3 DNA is TGTGCCTGGAGGTCCCCCGGGGGGACCGGCTATGGCTACACCTTC. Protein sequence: CAWRSPGGTGYGYTF.